This is a list of T cell receptor beta chains from one sample in a study of tumor-infiltrating lymphocytes in primary liver carcinoma. TCRdb redid the calling of the multiplex PCR reads with MiXCR, one entry per CDR3 protein. The sample lists fewer than 400,000 distinct CDR3 sequences; 65% were seen once. The sample consisted of peripheral blood. All receptors derive from a middle-aged man with primary liver carcinoma and hepatitis B virus infection. The CDR3 runs from the conserved cysteine through the conserved F or W.

v_call	j_call	cdr3_aa
TRBV30	TRBJ2-7	CAWSDGTSLYF
TRBV13	TRBJ1-1	CASSLVLTTEAFF
TRBV6-6	TRBJ1-4	CASSYREGITNEKLFF
TRBV5-4	TRBJ2-1	CASSGRDRGIGNNEQFF
TRBV12-3/TRBV12-4	TRBJ2-7	CAGSPSRRGRIYDQYF
TRBV29-1	TRBJ1-4	CSVGGTATNEKLFF
TRBV23-1	TRBJ2-1	CASSPTGGSNEQFF
TRBV6-5	TRBJ2-7	CASSYKATGEQYF
TRBV11-1	TRBJ2-1	CASSSRRDTLYNEQFF
TRBV11-2	TRBJ2-1	CASSLEKGSQFF
TRBV6-2/TRBV6-3	TRBJ1-5	CASSRSGTGDQPQHF
TRBV29-1	TRBJ2-3	CSVGQGRGDTQYF
TRBV29-1	TRBJ1-2	CSVEEGRRSHGYAF
TRBV5-4	TRBJ1-6	CASTGQVSPLHF
TRBV11-3	TRBJ2-1	CAGSATGPHNEQFF
TRBV4-2	TRBJ1-6	CASSHEGGHSYNSPLHF
TRBV7-9	TRBJ2-5	CASSLGQGTETQYF
TRBV30	TRBJ1-2	CAWSVPPGQGYTF
TRBV5-1	TRBJ2-1	CASSYGTGSYNEQFF
TRBV20-1	TRBJ2-5	CSARDWGRSKETQYF
TRBV28	TRBJ1-6	CASSHGTVGNSPLHF
TRBV6-1	TRBJ2-7	CASSGGTGSTYF
TRBV4-2	TRBJ2-3	CANTTSRALAGGTTTDTQYF
TRBV6-1	TRBJ1-2	CASSEGTESYGYTF
TRBV10-2	TRBJ1-4	CASRGRGESGKLFF
TRBV10-2	TRBJ2-7	CATRMSGLAYEKYF
TRBV4-1	TRBJ1-5	CASSQDRGQNRSQHF
TRBV29-1	TRBJ2-7	CSPVRTGSSYEQYF
TRBV6-6	TRBJ2-1	CANSSWRNNEQFF
TRBV29-1	TRBJ2-7	CNAQGLAGDYEQYF
TRBV14	TRBJ2-1	CAGSPNRGLLSYNEQFF
TRBV4-2	TRBJ1-4	CASSLETGENEKLFF
TRBV12-3/TRBV12-4	TRBJ2-7	CASSSRQGPYEQYF
TRBV10-3	TRBJ2-2	CAISEEGMFDTGELFF
TRBV11-2	TRBJ2-1	CASSLYTTGKQFF
TRBV12-3/TRBV12-4	TRBJ2-7	CASSKGLAGPFYEQYF
TRBV28	TRBJ2-1	CASSFRTSGRMNEQFF
TRBV6-5	TRBJ2-3	CSSNPGLAGTDTQYF
TRBV14	TRBJ2-1	CASSPRDSPYNEQFF
TRBV12-3/TRBV12-4	TRBJ2-5	CASSPDYGAGLF
TRBV30	TRBJ2-7	CAWSGPFHEQYF
TRBV6-6	TRBJ2-3	CASRAPGEGDTQYF
TRBV6-6	TRBJ2-2	CASSSSHSGELFF